This TCR beta chain was found in a study of neurological immune-mediated disorders. cDNA was made by 5'RACE with 10-nucleotide random UMIs. A single record per CDR3 protein comes from TCRdb applying MiXCR to the 5' RACE reads. The repertoire includes some 30,000 distinct CDR3 sequences, approximately 13% of them detected once, and about 2.5% sits in the top ten. Time point noted: longitudinal time-point 2. V was trimmed by 4 bases and J by 6 bases, leaving 13 bases between them. The CDR3 contains 13 residues. Germline CDR1 and CDR2: SGHKS and YYEKEE (reference sequence). Many counts were recorded for this clonotype.

This rearrangement joins TRBV5-5 to TRBJ1-2; D gene ambiguous. The source is a woman in her forties in good health. Material for sequencing was PBMCs. The CDR3 loop reads CASSEHVGDGYTF. CDR3 DNA sequence: TGTGCCAGCAGCGAGCACGTGGGTGATGGCTACACCTTC.